Here is one T cell receptor beta chain with its context. The sample originates from a study of regulatory T cells in long-lasting Graves disease. Time point denoted: newly diagnosed GD, antithyroid drugs for less than 3 months. After RNA was extracted from PBMCs, the TCR library was made from it. iRepertoire HTBI primers and Arm-PCR of CDR3 regions built TCR beta libraries. MiXCR was run by TCRdb on the multiplex PCR reads, yielding one entry per CDR3 protein. The sample includes about 620,000 distinct CDR3 sequences, 16% seen only once; the top ten take 15% to 20%. The length of the CDR3 is 15 residues. V lost 1 base to trimming and J lost 5 bases; unmatched junction nucleotides: 3. Germline CDR1 and CDR2: SGHTA and FQGNSA. A further study also used this sample, focusing on T cells in Graves' hyperthyroidism and ophthalmopathy. That paper adds: During a first-round RT-PCR of the TCR CDR3, the HTBI primer set was used.

The clonotype was recovered from a woman aged 30 to 39 with Graves disease. Sequencing used peripheral blood mononuclear cells (PBMCs), obtained at new diagnosis, from a patient treated with antithyroid drugs. The gene calls are TRBV7-2 and TRBJ2-7; 12 nucleotides align to TRBD2. The CDR3 spells CASSLVRTSGNEQYF. The CDR3 DNA follows: TGTGCCAGCAGCTTAGTAAGGACTAGCGGGAACGAGCAGTACTTC.